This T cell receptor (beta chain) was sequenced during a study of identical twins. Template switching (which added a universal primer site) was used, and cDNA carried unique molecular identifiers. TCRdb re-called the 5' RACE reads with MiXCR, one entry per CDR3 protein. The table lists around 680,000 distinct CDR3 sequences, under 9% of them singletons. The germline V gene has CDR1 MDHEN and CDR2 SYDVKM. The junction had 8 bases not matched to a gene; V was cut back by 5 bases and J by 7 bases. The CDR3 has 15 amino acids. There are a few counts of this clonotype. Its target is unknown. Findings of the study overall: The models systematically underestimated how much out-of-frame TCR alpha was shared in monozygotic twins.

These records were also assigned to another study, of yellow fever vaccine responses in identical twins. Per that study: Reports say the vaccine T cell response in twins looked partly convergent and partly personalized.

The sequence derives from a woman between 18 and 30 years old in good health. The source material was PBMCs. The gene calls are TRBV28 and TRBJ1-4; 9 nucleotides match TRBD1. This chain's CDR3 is CASSPTGGVGEKLFF. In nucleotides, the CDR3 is TGTGCCAGCAGTCCTACAGGGGGCGTGGGTGAAAAACTGTTTTTT.